The source of this T cell receptor beta chain is a study of CD8 T cells in ankylosing spondylitis. Regarding this clonotype: No antigen is known for it.

Using quantitative 5'-RACE with molecular barcodes, the authors made TCR beta libraries. In TCRdb, the 5' RACE reads were re-called with MiXCR into one record per CDR3 protein. This table has 400,000 or so distinct CDR3 sequences, 25% to 30% appearing once. Notes on the study in general: Certain motif variants had earlier appeared in reactive arthritis synovial fluid and blood. It was reported that disease-linked clones were significantly enriched in matched ankylosing spondylitis synovial fluid. Blood from ankylosing spondylitis patients appeared to carry a characteristic roughly eight-variant TCR beta motif. CD8+ by phenotype, disease-linked clones were relatively rare in peripheral blood.

The CDR3 totals 16 residues. Germline V gene data show CDR1 as MNHEY and CDR2 as SVGEGT. The V gene end was trimmed by 2 bases and the J gene end by 3 bases; junction bases not matched to a gene: 0. The sample consisted of blood, either unsorted or a sorted T cell fraction (not recorded which). The TCR was taken from a male donor with ankylosing spondylitis. V and J are TRBV6-2 or TRBV6-3 and TRBJ2-1; 14 nucleotides align to TRBD2. The CDR3 reads CASSYGTSGGYNEQFF. For the CDR3, the DNA is TGTGCCAGCAGTTACGGGACTAGCGGGGGCTACAATGAGCAGTTCTTC.